These 25 T cell receptor beta chains came from one sample sequenced in a study of OX40 agonist ivuxolimab in advanced cancers. Profiling relied on immunoSEQ multiplex PCR, and the TCRdb table lists in-frame clones only, not all of them. The table lists roughly 80,000 clones, approximately 90% of them singletons. The sequencing here drew on CD4+ or CD8+ T cells sorted from blood, taken in a trial of the OX40 agonist ivuxolimab. Source of these receptors: an adult with an advanced solid tumor such as melanoma, head and neck, liver or kidney cancer.

The rearrangement uses TRBV28 and TRBJ2-7, with 8 bases aligning to TRBD2. This CDR3 is built from 18 residues. From germline, CDR1 is MDHEN and CDR2 SYDVKM. V was clipped by 7 bases and J by 5 bases; unmatched bases: 22. The CDR3 DNA follows: TGTGCCAGCATTCTCACCCGGGGAGGCGGGAGGAGGCTCCACGAGCAGTACTTC. It codes for CASILTRGGGRRLHEQYF.

J is TRBJ1-4 and V is TRBV2; D gene unclear. The V gene's germline CDR1 is SNHLY and CDR2 FYNNEI. The ends were cut back, 6 bases at V and 5 bases at J, with 16 bases in the middle. This CDR3 spans 15 amino acids. CDR3 sequence (DNA): TGTGCCAGCAGGAACCATAGGGAGCGAAATGAAAAACTGTTTTTT. This gives the protein CASRNHRERNEKLFF.

The chain joins TRBV7-3 to TRBJ2-1; a weak D match, TRBD2 (6 bases). From germline, CDR1 is SGHTA and CDR2 FQGTGA. CDR3 size: 13 residues. The V gene lost 5 bases and the J gene lost 7 bases, with 12 bases spanning the gap. For the CDR3, the DNA is TGTGCCAGCAGCCTGGGGGGTGGAAATGAGCAGTTCTTC. Translating gives CASSLGGGNEQFF.

This chain connects TRBV30 to TRBJ1-2; weak D call: TRBD1 (5 bases). This CDR3 is 14 amino acids long. Trimming removed 3 bases from V and 6 bases from J, with 17 bases in between. Looked up from germline, CDR1 is GTSNPN and CDR2 is SVGIG (reference sequence). In nucleotides, the CDR3 is TGTGCCTGGAGCGCGAGAGGGGCGAGAAATGGCTACACCTTC. Translating gives CAWSARGARNGYTF.

The V gene is TRBV4-3, the J gene TRBJ2-3; 11 bases map to TRBD2. The germline CDR1 and CDR2 sequences are LGHNA and YSLEER. V was clipped by 1 base and J by 1 base; unmatched bases: 7. CDR3 length: 18 residues. In DNA form, the CDR3 reads TGCGCCAGCAGCCAAGTAACTAGCGGGAGCGGCGGCACAGATACGCAGTATTTT. Translation: CASSQVTSGSGGTDTQYF.

CDR3: CASSLLAGGPIEQFF. CDR3 DNA: TGTGCCAGCAGTTTACTAGCGGGGGGCCCAATTGAGCAGTTCTTC. The gene calls are TRBV28 and TRBJ2-1, with TRBD2 matching over 11 bases. J lost 9 bases, V lost 2 bases, and 6 bases had no gene match. The germline V gene has CDR1 MDHEN and CDR2 SYDVKM. This CDR3 has 15 residues. The full variable domain, rest sourced from reference TRBV28 and TRBJ2-1, is DVKVTQSSRYLVKRTGEKVFLECVQDMDHENMFWYRQDPGLGLRLIYFSYDVKMKEKGDIPEGYSVSREKKERFSLILESASTNQTSMYLCASSLLAGGPIEQFFGPGTRLTVL.

This clone was detected only once. This chain joins TRBV5-8 and TRBJ2-1; no definite D call. The CDR3 extends over 10 amino acids. The V gene lost 3 bases and the J gene lost 15 bases, with 10 bases spanning the gap. Germline CDR1 is SGHTS and CDR2 is YDEGEE. CDR3 in amino acids: CASSSLDGFF. The CDR3 DNA reads as TGTGCCAGCAGCTCACTCGACGGGTTCTTC.

The chain uses TRBV28 and TRBJ2-2; D remains ambiguous. V lost 10 bases, J lost 1 base, and 10 bases lay in between. Germline V CDR1 and CDR2: MDHEN, SYDVKM. This CDR3 has 13 amino acids. Here the CDR3 DNA reads TGTGCCACCATCTCCGGGAACACCGGGGAGCTGTTTTTT. This encodes CATISGNTGELFF. Filled out from reference TRBV28 and TRBJ2-2, the complete variable domain reads DVKVTQSSRYLVKRTGEKVFLECVQDMDHENMFWYRQDPGLGLRLIYFSYDVKMKEKGDIPEGYSVSREKKERFSLILESASTNQTSMYLCATISGNTGELFFGEGSRLTVL.

The V and J genes are TRBV7-9 and TRBJ2-5; D could derive from TRBD1 or TRBD2 (6 bases each). In germline, CDR1 is SEHNR, CDR2 FQNEAQ (reference sequence). Trimming removed 5 bases at V and 7 bases at J, with 14 bases between. The CDR3 totals 13 residues. The CDR3 bases are TGTGCCAGCAGCCCGCCGGGGGCAGCGACCCAGTACTTC. Its translation is CASSPPGAATQYF.

The chain recombines TRBV20-1 with TRBJ1-2, with unresolved D. Germline CDR1 reads DFQATT; CDR2 reads SNEGSKA (reference sequence). This CDR3 contains 10 residues. V was cut by 6 bases and J by 4 bases, with 6 bases left in between. The CDR3 bases are TGCAGTGCAGGTCCCTATGGCTACACCTTC. The encoded protein is CSAGPYGYTF.

This clone was observed a handful of times. The J gene is TRBJ2-1, the V gene TRBV5-1; 7 bases line up with TRBD2. V gave up 4 bases and J gave up 2 bases; unmatched junction bases: 6. This CDR3 region has 15 residues. Germline V gene lookup returns CDR1 SGHRS and CDR2 YFSETQ. CDR3 protein: CASSLRGFPYNEQFF. Written as DNA, the CDR3 is TGCGCCAGCAGCCTGCGGGGGTTCCCCTACAATGAGCAGTTCTTC.

The V and J genes are TRBV7-2 and TRBJ1-2; 10 bases are a match to TRBD1. The CDR3 has 16 residues. The V and J ends lost 2 bases and 8 bases, in that order; junction bases with no gene match: 11. Looked up from germline, CDR1 is SGHTA and CDR2 is FQGNSA. The CDR3: CASSLFGTGVGGGYTF. Written as DNA, the CDR3 is TGTGCCAGCAGCTTATTCGGGACAGGGGTCGGAGGAGGCTACACCTTC.

The chain combines TRBV6-6 with TRBJ2-5; D possibly uses TRBD1 or TRBD2 (7 bases each). The CDR3 length is 13 residues. Germline CDR1 is MNHNY and CDR2 is SVGAGI (reference sequence). V was shortened by 6 bases and J by 4 bases, with 12 bases between the two germline ends. CDR3 nucleotide sequence: TGTGCCAGCAGCAGGGGGGGATTAGAGACCCAGTACTTC. This sequence encodes CASSRGGLETQYF.

The chain combines TRBV6-5 with TRBJ1-2; possible D gene TRBD1, 6 bases. The CDR3 is 13 amino acids. Looked up from germline, CDR1 is MNHEY and CDR2 is SVGAGI. V lost 2 bases, J lost 4 bases, and 8 bases lay in between. The CDR3 sequence is CASSYPTGYGYTF. The CDR3 nucleotides are TGTGCCAGCAGTTACCCGACAGGCTATGGCTACACCTTC.

The chain couples TRBV6-5 to TRBJ1-6; D is unresolved. The CDR3 spans 13 residues. CDR1 and CDR2 (germline): MNHEY, SVGAGI. The V end lost 5 bases, the J end lost 7 bases, and 9 bases lay between the germline ends. The CDR3 protein is CASSNLQNSPLHF. CDR3 DNA sequence: TGTGCCAGCAGTAACCTACAGAATTCACCCCTCCACTTT.

The CDR3 sequence: CAWTTGPGNTIYF. CDR3 nucleotides: TGTGCCTGGACGACAGGGCCTGGAAACACCATATATTTT. The rearrangement uses TRBV30 and TRBJ1-3; 7 bases are a match to TRBD1. The CDR3 covers 13 residues. Germline values: CDR1 GTSNPN, CDR2 SVGIG (reference sequence). V lost 4 bases and J lost 2; bases outside the gene matches: 2.

This clone appeared a single time. CDR3 nucleotides: TGTGCCAGCTCACCAGGACAGGGTTTCTCTGGAAACACCATATATTTT. Encoded protein: CASSPGQGFSGNTIYF. V is TRBV18 and J is TRBJ1-3; TRBD1 matches at 8 bases. Germline CDR1 is KGHSH and CDR2 is LQKENI. J was trimmed by 0 bases and V by 2 bases; bases with no gene match: 3. The CDR3 has 16 amino acids. The full variable domain, with the rest looked up from reference TRBV18 and TRBJ1-3, is NAGVMQNPRHLVRRRGQEARLRCSPMKGHSHVYWYRQLPEEGLKFMVYLQKENIIDESGMPKERFSAEFPKEGPSILRIQQVVRGDSAAYFCASSPGQGFSGNTIYFGEGSWLTVV.

The V call is TRBV7-2, the J call TRBJ1-4; D gene ambiguous. The CDR3 runs to 12 residues. V lost 2 bases to trimming and J lost 8 bases, with 6 bases between them. Germline V gene data show CDR1 as SGHTA and CDR2 as FQGNSA. CDR3 sequence (DNA): TGTGCCAGCAGCTTATCAGGCGAAAAACTGTTTTTT. Its protein is CASSLSGEKLFF.

The J gene is TRBJ2-1, the V gene TRBV28; TRBD2 agrees at 13 bases. The germline CDR1 and CDR2 sequences are MDHEN and SYDVKM. The trim removed 5 bases at V and 13 bases at J, leaving 8 bases unmatched. The CDR3 is made up of 14 amino acids. CDR3 nucleotide sequence: TGTGCCAGCAGTGCCCGGACTAGCGGGAGAAATCAGTTCTTC. Translated, it gives CASSARTSGRNQFF.

In this sample, this clone turned up once. The V gene is TRBV9, the J gene TRBJ1-2, with TRBD1 matching 9 bases. The CDR3 runs 15 residues. The germline V gene has CDR1 SGDLS and CDR2 YYNGEE. Losses at the gene ends were 2 bases for V and 4 bases for J; bases not matched to a gene: 6. CDR3 DNA sequence: TGTGCCAGCAGCGTGGACAGGGGCGCCTTCTATGGCTACACCTTC. Translated, it gives CASSVDRGAFYGYTF.

The chain is built from TRBV7-6 and TRBJ2-4; D ambiguous. With 1 base removed from V and 0 bases from J, the gap between germline ends came to 7 bases. The CDR3 consists of 15 residues. Per the germline V gene, CDR1 is SGHVS and CDR2 is FNYEAQ. CDR3 sequence (DNA): TGTGCCAGCAGCTTAGGGGCCTTAGCCAAAAACATTCAGTACTTC. It specifies CASSLGALAKNIQYF.

This clone was counted between two and nine times. The V gene is TRBV28, the J gene TRBJ1-1; D is unresolved. V was clipped by 8 bases and J by 5 bases, with 15 bases between them. The CDR3 loop spans 13 amino acids. Germline CDR1 reads MDHEN; CDR2 reads SYDVKM. In DNA form, the CDR3 reads TGTGCCAGCCTAAGAAGAGCGGCAACTGAAGCTTTCTTT. Protein: CASLRRAATEAFF.

This clone was seen only a few times. The genes are TRBV5-5 and TRBJ1-2, with no clear D. Germline V gene lookup returns CDR1 SGHKS and CDR2 YYEKEE (reference sequence). This CDR3 comprises 15 residues. V was trimmed by 1 base and J by 0 bases, leaving 10 bases between them. The CDR3 loop reads CASSLLQASNYGYTF. In DNA, the CDR3 is TGTGCCAGCAGCTTGCTTCAGGCGTCTAACTATGGCTACACCTTC.

This chain joins TRBV7-6 and TRBJ2-5; 7 bases agree with TRBD2. The length of the CDR3 is 19 residues. CDR1 is SGHVS, CDR2 FNYEAQ, per germline. The J segment lost 2 bases and the V segment lost 5 bases, leaving 20 bases of the junction unmatched. Here the CDR3 reads CASSPIGGGASRRQETQYF. The CDR3 DNA follows: TGTGCCAGCAGCCCCATTGGCGGGGGAGCTTCCCGCCGTCAAGAGACCCAGTACTTC.

The count of this clone is one. The chain recombines TRBV2 with TRBJ2-3, with D unclear. V was pared by 3 bases and J by 4 bases, with 5 bases between. This CDR3 spans 12 amino acids. The germline CDR1 and CDR2 sequences are SNHLY and FYNNEI. This CDR3 is CASSDRSDTQYF. The DNA of the CDR3 is TGTGCCAGCAGTGACCGGTCAGATACGCAGTATTTT.